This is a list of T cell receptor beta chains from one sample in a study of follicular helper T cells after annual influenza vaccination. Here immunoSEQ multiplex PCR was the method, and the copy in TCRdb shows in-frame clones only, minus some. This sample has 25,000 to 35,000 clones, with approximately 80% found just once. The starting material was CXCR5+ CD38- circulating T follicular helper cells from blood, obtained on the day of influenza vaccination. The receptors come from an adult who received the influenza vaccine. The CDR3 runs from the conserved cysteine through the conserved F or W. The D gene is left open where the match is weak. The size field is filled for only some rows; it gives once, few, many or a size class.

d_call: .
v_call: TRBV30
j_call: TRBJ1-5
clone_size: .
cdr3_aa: CACTVDAGQPQHF
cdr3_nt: TGTGCCTGTACGGTAGATGCGGGTCAGCCCCAGCATTTT

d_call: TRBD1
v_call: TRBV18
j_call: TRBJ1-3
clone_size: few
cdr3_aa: CASSPGRGPGNTIYF
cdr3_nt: TGTGCCAGCTCACCAGGCAGGGGGCCTGGAAACACCATATATTTT

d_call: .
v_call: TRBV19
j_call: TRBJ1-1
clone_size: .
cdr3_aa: CASSALRKNTEAFF
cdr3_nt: TGTGCCAGTAGTGCCTTGCGGAAGAACACTGAAGCTTTCTTT

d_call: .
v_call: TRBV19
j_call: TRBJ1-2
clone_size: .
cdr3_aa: CASSMGRYGYTF
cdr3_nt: TGTGCCAGTAGTATGGGGAGGTATGGCTACACCTTC

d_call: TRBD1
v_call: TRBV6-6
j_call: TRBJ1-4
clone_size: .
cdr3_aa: CASSYSGDRGGKLFF
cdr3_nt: TGTGCCAGCAGTTACTCCGGGGACAGGGGAGGAAAACTGTTTTTT

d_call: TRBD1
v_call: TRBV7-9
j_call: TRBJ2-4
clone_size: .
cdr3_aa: CASSPETGGWYF
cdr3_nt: TGTGCCAGCAGCCCGGAAACAGGGGGATGGTACTTC

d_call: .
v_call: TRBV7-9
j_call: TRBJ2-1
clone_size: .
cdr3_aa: CASSLRGGGDNEQFF
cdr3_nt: TGTGCCAGCAGCTTACGAGGGGGGGGTGACAATGAGCAGTTCTTC

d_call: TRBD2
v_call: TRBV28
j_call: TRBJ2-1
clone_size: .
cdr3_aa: CASSTYLAEAYNEQFF
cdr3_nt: TGTGCCAGCAGTACCTATCTAGCGGAAGCCTACAATGAGCAGTTCTTC

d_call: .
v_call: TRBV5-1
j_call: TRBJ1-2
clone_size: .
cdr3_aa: CASSSSGAGYTF
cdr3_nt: TGCGCCAGCAGCTCCTCAGGGGCCGGCTACACCTTC

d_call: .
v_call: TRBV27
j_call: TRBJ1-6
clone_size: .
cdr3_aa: CASSPTPRQNSPLHF
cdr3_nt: TGTGCCAGCAGTCCCACCCCACGACAGAATTCACCCCTCCACTTT

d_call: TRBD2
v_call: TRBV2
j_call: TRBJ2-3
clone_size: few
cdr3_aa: CASSPPGVAGSDTQYF
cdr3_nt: TGTGCCAGCAGTCCCCCGGGGGTAGCGGGATCAGATACGCAGTATTTT

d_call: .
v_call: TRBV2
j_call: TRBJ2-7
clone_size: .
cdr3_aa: CASSDPGTANPYEQYF
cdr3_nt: TGTGCCAGCAGTGACCCCGGGACTGCGAACCCCTACGAGCAGTACTTC

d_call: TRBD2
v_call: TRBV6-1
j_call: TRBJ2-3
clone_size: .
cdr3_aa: CASSVLAGGAPTDTQYF
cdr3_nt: TGTGCCAGCAGTGTACTAGCGGGGGGCGCTCCGACAGATACGCAGTATTTT